These 6 T cell receptor beta chains were all obtained from the same sample, sequenced in a study of cytomegalovirus exposure and HLA in healthy donors. Vbeta (60) and Jbeta (13) primers were used in the PCR. Some clones are missing from TCRdb's copy, which holds only in-frame ones; the method was immunoSEQ multiplex PCR. The sample holds more than 95,000 clones, roughly 78% seen once. Material for sequencing was PBMCs. These receptors originate from a man aged 30 to 45 in good health and CMV-seropositive.

This clone showed up just a few times. This chain links TRBV4-2 with TRBJ1-5, with D perhaps matching TRBD1 (6 bases). Germline V gene lookup returns CDR1 LGHNA and CDR2 YNFKEQ. The CDR3 covers 17 residues. V lost 0 bases to trimming and J lost 6 bases, with 18 bases between them. The CDR3 loop reads CASSQDPGQRGSQPQHF. The CDR3 bases are TGTGCCAGCAGCCAAGATCCCGGACAGAGGGGTAGTCAGCCCCAGCATTTT.

The genes are TRBV7-2 and TRBJ1-1; the match to TRBD1 covers 9 bases. Germline V CDR1 and CDR2: SGHTA, FQGNSA. J lost 2 bases, V lost 5 bases, and 6 bases had no gene match. The CDR3 extends over 15 amino acids. CDR3 protein: CASSRRQGGNTEAFF. Written as DNA, the CDR3 is TGTGCCAGCAGCCGACGACAGGGGGGTAACACTGAAGCTTTCTTT.

The rearrangement joins TRBV29-1 to TRBJ2-1; TRBD2 matches 9 bases. V was pared by 3 bases and J by 6 bases, with 6 bases of the junction left unmatched. The CDR3 has 14 amino acids. CDR1 and CDR2 from the germline V gene are SQVTM and ANQGSEA. This CDR3 reads CSVDTGGRANEQFF. The CDR3 DNA sequence: TGCAGCGTTGACACCGGCGGGAGGGCCAATGAGCAGTTCTTC.

This chain links TRBV6-1 with TRBJ1-1; 10 nucleotides align to TRBD1. The ends lost 4 bases at V and 5 bases at J; junction bases unmatched: 4. From germline, CDR1 is MNHNS and CDR2 SASEGT. The length of the CDR3 is 14 residues. The CDR3: CASSARDRGTEAFF. CDR3 nucleotide sequence: TGTGCCAGCAGTGCCCGGGACAGGGGAACTGAAGCTTTCTTT.

V and J are TRBV18 and TRBJ2-1, with D perhaps matching TRBD2 (5 bases). The CDR3 length is 16 residues. V shed 5 bases and J shed 0 bases, with 14 bases lying between them. Looked up from germline, CDR1 is KGHSH and CDR2 is LQKENI. CDR3 residues: CASSKERSTSYNEQFF. The DNA for the CDR3 is TGTGCCAGCTCAAAGGAGCGGAGCACCTCCTACAATGAGCAGTTCTTC.

The chain links TRBV28 to TRBJ2-2, with D uncertain. Trimming removed 3 bases from V and 6 bases from J, with 5 bases in between. Germline V gene sequence: CDR1 MDHEN, CDR2 SYDVKM. The CDR3 has 12 amino acids. CDR3 loop: CASSFPAGELFF. The CDR3 coding sequence is TGTGCCAGCAGTTTCCCGGCCGGGGAGCTGTTTTTT.